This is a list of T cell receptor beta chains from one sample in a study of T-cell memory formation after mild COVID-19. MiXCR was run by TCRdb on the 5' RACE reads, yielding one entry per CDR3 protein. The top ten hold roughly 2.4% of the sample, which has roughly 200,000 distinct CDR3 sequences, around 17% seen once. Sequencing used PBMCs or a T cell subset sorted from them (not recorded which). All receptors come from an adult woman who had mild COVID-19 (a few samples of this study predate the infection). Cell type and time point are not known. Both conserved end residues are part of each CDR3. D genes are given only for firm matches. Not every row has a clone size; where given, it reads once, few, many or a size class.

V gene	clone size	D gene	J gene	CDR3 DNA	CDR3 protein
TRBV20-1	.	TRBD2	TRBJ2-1	TGCAGTGGGGCTATTGGGGGAGGGCCCGGGAATGAGCAGTTCTTC	CSGAIGGGPGNEQFF
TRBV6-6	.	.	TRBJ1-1	TGTGCCAGCCTAGGAGGAACCAACACTGAAGCTTTCTTT	CASLGGTNTEAFF
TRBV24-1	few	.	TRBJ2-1	TGTGCCACCAGTGATTGGGGGGCTAAGAATGAGCAGTTCTTC	CATSDWGAKNEQFF
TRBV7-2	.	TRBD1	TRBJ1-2	TGTGCCAGCAGCCAAACAGGGGATAGGCTTCACTATGGCTACACCTTC	CASSQTGDRLHYGYTF
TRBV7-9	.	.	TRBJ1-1	TGTGCCAGCAGCTTAGTCCCGGCCCTTAACACTGAAGCTTTCTTT	CASSLVPALNTEAFF
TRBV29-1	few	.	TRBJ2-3	TGCAGCTTTTTCACAGATACGCAGTATTTT	CSFFTDTQYF
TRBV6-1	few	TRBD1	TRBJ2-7	TGTGCCAGCAGCGACGACAGGGGGAAAATAGAATACGAGCAGTACTTC	CASSDDRGKIEYEQYF
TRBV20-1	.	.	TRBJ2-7	TGCAGTGCTGTGGGGGTACCCGAGCAGTACTTC	CSAVGVPEQYF
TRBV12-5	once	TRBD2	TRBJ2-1	TGTGCTAGTGGTTTGGTACTGCGGGGGAGGGGCAATGAGCAGTTCTTC	CASGLVLRGRGNEQFF
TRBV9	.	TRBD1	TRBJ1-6	TGTGCCAGCAGCCCAGGGACAGATGCTTCACCCCTCCACTTT	CASSPGTDASPLHF
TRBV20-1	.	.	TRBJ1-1	TGCAGTGCTAGAGTGGGGGCCACTGAAGCTTTCTTT	CSARVGATEAFF
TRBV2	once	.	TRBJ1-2	TGTGCCAGCAGTGTGGACATTAACTATGGCTACACCTTC	CASSVDINYGYTF
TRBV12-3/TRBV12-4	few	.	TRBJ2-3	TGTGCCAGCAGGGTTAGCGTGACGCAGTATTTT	CASRVSVTQYF
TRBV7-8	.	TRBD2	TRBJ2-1	TGTGCCAGCAGCGGAAGGACTAGCAATGAGCAGTTCTTC	CASSGRTSNEQFF
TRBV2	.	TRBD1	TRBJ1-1	TGTGCCAGCATCGGGACAGGCTGGACTGAAGCTTTCTTT	CASIGTGWTEAFF
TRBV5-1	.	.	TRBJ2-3	TGCGCCAGCAGCTCCACACGATCCCGCACAGATACGCAGTATTTT	CASSSTRSRTDTQYF
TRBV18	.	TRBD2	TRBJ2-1	TGTGCCAGCTCACCACCCTGGGATCTGCGGGGGGGCTCCTACAATGAGCAGTTCTTC	CASSPPWDLRGGSYNEQFF